This TCR beta chain appears in the sequencing data of a study of T cell repertoires in ileal Crohn's disease. This clone was counted a few times. The V gene lost 2 bases and the J gene lost 6 bases, with 15 bases spanning the gap. The CDR3 is 14 residues long. From germline, CDR1 is SGDLS and CDR2 YYNGEE. The repertoire was sequenced with immunoSEQ multiplex PCR; TCRdb's copy has only in-frame clones and lacks some. The sample yields 5,000 to 7,000 clones, around 79% seen once. The time point is: proximal margin of the surgical specimen (macroscopically non-inflamed). Patients were adults with ileal or ileocolonic Crohn's disease needing resection.

The origin of this receptor is an adult with Crohn's disease. Source material: ileal tissue. The gene calls are TRBV9 and TRBJ2-7; D is unclear. CDR3 DNA: TGTGCCAGCAGCGTTGCGACCGCAACCAGCGAGCAGTACTTC. Protein: CASSVATATSEQYF.